This entry describes one TCR beta chain. Its specificity is not known. One end of the junction varies from germline; a read error may be responsible. Germline CDR1 and CDR2: SGHTA and FQGNSA. This CDR3 is built from 12 residues. These data are taken from a study of T cells in Graves' hyperthyroidism and ophthalmopathy. It was considered stable Graves' hyperthyroidism when ophthalmopathy did not progress within 18 months. Clinical symptoms, serum thyroxine and TRAb, thyroid ultrasound and orbital computed tomography together formed the diagnostic basis. Points from the study as a whole: Most clonotypes expanded in thyroid above 0.001 were likewise present in blood.

Amplification yielded TCR beta CDR3 regions, with RNA transcripts as the source. When the TCR CDR3 underwent first-round RT-PCR, the HTBI primer set was used. TCRdb re-analysed the multiplex PCR reads in MiXCR, keeping a single row per CDR3 protein. The sample has approximately 510,000 distinct CDR3 sequences, 20% to 25% seen once. This sequence originates from a man between 18 and 35 years old with Graves' hyperthyroidism. The sequencing input was blood. V and J are TRBV7-2 and TRBJ2-1; D call uncertain. The DNA of the CDR3 is TGTGCCAGCAGCCCGCTCACAAGCGAGCAGTGCTTC. Its translation is CASSPLTSEQCF.